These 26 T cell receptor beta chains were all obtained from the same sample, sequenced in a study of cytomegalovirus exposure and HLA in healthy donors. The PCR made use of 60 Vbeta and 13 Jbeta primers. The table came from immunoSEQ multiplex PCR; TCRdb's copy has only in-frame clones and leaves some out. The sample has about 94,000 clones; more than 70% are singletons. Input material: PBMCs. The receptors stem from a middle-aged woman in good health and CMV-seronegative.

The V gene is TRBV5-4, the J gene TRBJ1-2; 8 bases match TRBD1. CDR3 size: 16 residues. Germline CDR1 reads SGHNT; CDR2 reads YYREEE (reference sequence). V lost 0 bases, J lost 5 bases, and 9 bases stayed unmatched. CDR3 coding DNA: TGTGCCAGCAGCTTGGGAGGGTCAGGGGGCAAATATGGCTACACCTTC. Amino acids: CASSLGGSGGKYGYTF.

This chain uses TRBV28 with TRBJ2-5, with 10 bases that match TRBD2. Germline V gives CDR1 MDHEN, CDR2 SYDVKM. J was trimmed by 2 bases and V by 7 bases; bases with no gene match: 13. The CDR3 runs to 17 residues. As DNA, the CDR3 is TGTGCCAGCACCTCGGGGGTAGCGGGGGGTTTACAAGAGACCCAGTACTTC. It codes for CASTSGVAGGLQETQYF.

The CDR3 sequence is CASSRTGDQGATNEKLFF. The CDR3 nucleotides are TGTGCCAGCAGCCGAACTGGTGATCAGGGGGCTACTAATGAAAAACTGTTTTTT. The chain has TRBV4-2 and TRBJ1-4; 8 bases map to TRBD1. CDR3 size: 18 residues. The trim removed 4 bases at V and 2 bases at J, leaving 12 bases unmatched. Germline-derived CDR1 and CDR2 are LGHNA and YNFKEQ.

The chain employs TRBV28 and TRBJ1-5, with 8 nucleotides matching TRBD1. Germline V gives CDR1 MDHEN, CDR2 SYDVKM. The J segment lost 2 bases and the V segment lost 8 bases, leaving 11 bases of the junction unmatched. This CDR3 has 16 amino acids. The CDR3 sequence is CASGPGGASGNQPQHF. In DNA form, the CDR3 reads TGTGCCAGCGGCCCAGGGGGCGCGTCGGGCAATCAGCCCCAGCATTTT.

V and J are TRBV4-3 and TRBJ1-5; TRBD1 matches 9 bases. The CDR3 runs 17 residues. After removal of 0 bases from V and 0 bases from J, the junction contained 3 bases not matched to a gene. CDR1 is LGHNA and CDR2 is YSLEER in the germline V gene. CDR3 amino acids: CASSQDSTGGSNQPQHF. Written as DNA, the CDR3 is TGCGCCAGCAGCCAAGATTCGACAGGGGGTAGCAATCAGCCCCAGCATTTT.

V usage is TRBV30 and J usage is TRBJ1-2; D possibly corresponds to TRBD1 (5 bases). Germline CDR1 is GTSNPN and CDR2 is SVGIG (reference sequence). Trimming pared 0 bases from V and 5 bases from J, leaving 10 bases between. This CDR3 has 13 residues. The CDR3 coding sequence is TGTGCCTGGAGTGTCGACAGTTATTATGGCTACACCTTC. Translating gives CAWSVDSYYGYTF. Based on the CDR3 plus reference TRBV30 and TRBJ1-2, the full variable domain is SQTIHQWPATLVQPVGSPLSLECTVEGTSNPNLYWYRQAAGRGLQLLFYSVGIGQISSEVPQNLSASRPQDRQFILSSKKLLLSDSGFYLCAWSVDSYYGYTFGSGTRLTVV.

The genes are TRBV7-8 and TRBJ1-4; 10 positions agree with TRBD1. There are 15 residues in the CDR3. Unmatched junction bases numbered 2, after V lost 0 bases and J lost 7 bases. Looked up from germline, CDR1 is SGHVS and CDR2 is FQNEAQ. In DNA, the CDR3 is TGTGCCAGCAGCTTAGCCGGGACAGGGGTTGAAAAACTGTTTTTT. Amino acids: CASSLAGTGVEKLFF.

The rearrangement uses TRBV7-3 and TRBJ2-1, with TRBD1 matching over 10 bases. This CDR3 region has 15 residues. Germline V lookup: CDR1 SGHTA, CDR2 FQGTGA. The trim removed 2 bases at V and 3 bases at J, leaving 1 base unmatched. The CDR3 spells CASSLGQGGYNEQFF. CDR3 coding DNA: TGTGCCAGCAGCTTAGGACAGGGGGGCTACAATGAGCAGTTCTTC. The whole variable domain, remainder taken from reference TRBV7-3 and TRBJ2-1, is GAGVSQTPSNKVTEKGKYVELRCDPISGHTALYWYRQSLGQGPEFLIYFQGTGAADDSGLPNDRFFAVRPEGSVSTLKIQRTERGDSAVYLCASSLGQGGYNEQFFGPGTRLTVL.

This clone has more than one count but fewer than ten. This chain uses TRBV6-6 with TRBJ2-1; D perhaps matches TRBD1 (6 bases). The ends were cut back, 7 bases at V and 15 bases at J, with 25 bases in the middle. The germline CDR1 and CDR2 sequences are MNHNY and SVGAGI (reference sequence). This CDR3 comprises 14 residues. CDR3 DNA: TGTGCCAGCAATCGGGGACAATCTGTTGCGGCGTGGTTCTTC. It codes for CASNRGQSVAAWFF.

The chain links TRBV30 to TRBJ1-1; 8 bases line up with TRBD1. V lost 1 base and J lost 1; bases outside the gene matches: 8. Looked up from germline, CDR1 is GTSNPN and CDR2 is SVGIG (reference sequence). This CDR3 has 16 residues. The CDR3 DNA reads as TGTGCCTGGAGTGGAAACTACAGGGGGTGGAACACTGAAGCTTTCTTT. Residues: CAWSGNYRGWNTEAFF.

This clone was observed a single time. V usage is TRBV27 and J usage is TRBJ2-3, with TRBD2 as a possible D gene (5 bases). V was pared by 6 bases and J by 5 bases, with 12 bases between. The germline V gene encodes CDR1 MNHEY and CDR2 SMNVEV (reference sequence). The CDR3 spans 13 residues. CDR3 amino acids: CASRTTRGDTQYF. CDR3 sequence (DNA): TGTGCCAGCAGAACCACTAGAGGAGATACGCAGTATTTT.

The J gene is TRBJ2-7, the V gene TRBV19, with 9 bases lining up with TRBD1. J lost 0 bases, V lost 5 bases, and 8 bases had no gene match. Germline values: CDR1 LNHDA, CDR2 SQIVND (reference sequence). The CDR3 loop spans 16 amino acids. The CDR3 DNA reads TGTGCCAGTAGTGTGCCAGGGACAGGGAGCTCCTACGAGCAGTACTTC. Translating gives CASSVPGTGSSYEQYF.

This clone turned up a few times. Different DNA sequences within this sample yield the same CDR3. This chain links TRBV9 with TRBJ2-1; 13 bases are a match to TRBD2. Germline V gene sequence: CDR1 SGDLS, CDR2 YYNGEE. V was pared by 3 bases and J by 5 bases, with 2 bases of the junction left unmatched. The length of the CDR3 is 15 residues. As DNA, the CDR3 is TGTGCCAGCAGCGAAGGACTAGCGGGGGACAATGAGCAGTTCTTC. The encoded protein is CASSEGLAGDNEQFF.

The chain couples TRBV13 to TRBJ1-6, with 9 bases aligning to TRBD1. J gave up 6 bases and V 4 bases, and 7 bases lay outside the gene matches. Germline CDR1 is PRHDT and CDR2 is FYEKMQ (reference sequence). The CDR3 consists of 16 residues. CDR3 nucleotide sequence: TGTGCCAGCAGCTCGGACAGGGGACGGCCTAATTCACCCCTCCACTTT. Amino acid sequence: CASSSDRGRPNSPLHF.

The CDR3 region is CASSKPSGSNTGELFF. CDR3 DNA sequence: TGTGCCAGCAGTAAACCTAGCGGGTCAAACACCGGGGAGCTGTTTTTT. The gene calls are TRBV6-6 and TRBJ2-2; 8 positions match TRBD2. V was pared by 5 bases and J by 2 bases, with 7 bases of the junction left unmatched. CDR1 and CDR2 (germline): MNHNY, SVGAGI (reference sequence). The CDR3 has 16 residues.

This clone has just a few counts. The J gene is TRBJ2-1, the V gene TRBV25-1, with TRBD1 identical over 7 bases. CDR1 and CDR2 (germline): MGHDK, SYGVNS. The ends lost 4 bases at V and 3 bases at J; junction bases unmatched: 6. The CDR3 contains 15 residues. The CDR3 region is CASSVDRVDYNEQFF. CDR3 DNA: TGTGCCAGCAGTGTTGACAGGGTAGACTACAATGAGCAGTTCTTC.

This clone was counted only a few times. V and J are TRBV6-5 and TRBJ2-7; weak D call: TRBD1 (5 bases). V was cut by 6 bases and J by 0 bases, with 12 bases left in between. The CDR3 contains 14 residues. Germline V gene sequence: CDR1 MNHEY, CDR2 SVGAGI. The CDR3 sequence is CASSQGRDSYEQYF. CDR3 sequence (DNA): TGTGCCAGCAGCCAAGGCAGGGACTCCTACGAGCAGTACTTC.

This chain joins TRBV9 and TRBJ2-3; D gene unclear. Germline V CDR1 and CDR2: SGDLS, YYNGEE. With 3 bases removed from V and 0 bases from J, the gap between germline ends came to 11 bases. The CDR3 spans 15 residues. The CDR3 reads CASSALGPSTDTQYF. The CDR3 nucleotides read TGTGCCAGCAGCGCCCTAGGTCCGAGCACAGATACGCAGTATTTT. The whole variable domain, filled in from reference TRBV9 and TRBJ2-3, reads DSGVTQTPKHLITATGQRVTLRCSPRSGDLSVYWYQQSLDQGLQFLIQYYNGEERAKGNILERFSAQQFPDLHSELNLSSLELGDSALYFCASSALGPSTDTQYFGPGTRLTVL.

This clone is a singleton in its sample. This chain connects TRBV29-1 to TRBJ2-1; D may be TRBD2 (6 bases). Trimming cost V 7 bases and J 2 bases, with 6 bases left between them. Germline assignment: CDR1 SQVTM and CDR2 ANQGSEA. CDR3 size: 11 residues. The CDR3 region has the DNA TGCAGCGCGGGGGCCTACAATGAGCAGTTCTTC. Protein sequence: CSAGAYNEQFF.

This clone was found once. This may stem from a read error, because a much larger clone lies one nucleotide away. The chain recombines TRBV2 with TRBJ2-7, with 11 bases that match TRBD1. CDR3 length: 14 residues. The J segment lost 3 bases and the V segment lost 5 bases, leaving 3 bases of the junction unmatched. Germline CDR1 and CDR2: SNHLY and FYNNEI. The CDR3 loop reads CASSPGTGGYEQYF. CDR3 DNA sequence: TGTGCCAGCAGTCCCGGGACAGGGGGCTACGAGCAGTACTTC.

The CDR3 DNA sequence: TGTGCCAGCAGTTCGACAGGGACGAGCAATCAGCCCCAGCATTTT. Protein: CASSSTGTSNQPQHF. V and J are TRBV5-5 and TRBJ1-5; 7 bases agree with TRBD1. Germline V lookup: CDR1 SGHKS, CDR2 YYEKEE (reference sequence). The CDR3 has 15 residues. Germline trimming cut 5 bases from V and 1 base from J; bases unmatched to any gene: 6.

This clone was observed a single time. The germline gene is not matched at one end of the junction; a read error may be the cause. Here the CDR3 reads CASSKTMGGERDGYPF. CDR3 nucleotides: TGTGCCAGCAGCAAGACAATGGGGGGAGAACGAGATGGCTACCCCTTC. The chain has TRBV9 and TRBJ1-2; D is possibly TRBD1 (5 bases). Per the germline V gene, CDR1 is SGDLS and CDR2 is YYNGEE. There are 16 residues in the CDR3.

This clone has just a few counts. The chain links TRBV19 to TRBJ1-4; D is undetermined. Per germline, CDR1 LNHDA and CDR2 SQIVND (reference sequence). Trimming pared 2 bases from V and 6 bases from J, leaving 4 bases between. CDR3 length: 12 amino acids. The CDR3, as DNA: TGTGCCAGTAGTATATCAGATGAAAAACTGTTTTTT. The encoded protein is CASSISDEKLFF. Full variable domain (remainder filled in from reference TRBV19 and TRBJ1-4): DGGITQSPKYLFRKEGQNVTLSCEQNLNHDAMYWYRQDPGQGLRLIYYSQIVNDFQKGDIAEGYSVSREKKESFPLTVTSAQKNPTAFYLCASSISDEKLFFGSGTQLSVL.

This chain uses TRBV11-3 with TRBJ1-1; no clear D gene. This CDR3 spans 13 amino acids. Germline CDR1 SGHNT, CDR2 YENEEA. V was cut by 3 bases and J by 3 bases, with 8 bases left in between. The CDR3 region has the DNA TGTGCCAGCAGCTTCCAGGAAGACACTGAAGCTTTCTTT. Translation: CASSFQEDTEAFF.

The DNA for the CDR3 is TGTGCCAGCAGCTTAGCGGGAGGTGATGGCTACACCTTC. Its protein is CASSLAGGDGYTF. The genes are TRBV7-8 and TRBJ1-2; D unclear. The V gene lost 0 bases and the J gene lost 6 bases, with 8 bases spanning the gap. The CDR3 is made up of 13 amino acids. Germline CDR1 SGHVS, CDR2 FQNEAQ.

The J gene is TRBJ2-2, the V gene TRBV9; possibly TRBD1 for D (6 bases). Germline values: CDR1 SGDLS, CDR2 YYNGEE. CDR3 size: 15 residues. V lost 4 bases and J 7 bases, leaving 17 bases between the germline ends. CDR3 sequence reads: CASSKGDTNHGELFF. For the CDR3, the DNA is TGTGCCAGCAGCAAAGGGGACACTAATCACGGGGAGCTGTTTTTT.